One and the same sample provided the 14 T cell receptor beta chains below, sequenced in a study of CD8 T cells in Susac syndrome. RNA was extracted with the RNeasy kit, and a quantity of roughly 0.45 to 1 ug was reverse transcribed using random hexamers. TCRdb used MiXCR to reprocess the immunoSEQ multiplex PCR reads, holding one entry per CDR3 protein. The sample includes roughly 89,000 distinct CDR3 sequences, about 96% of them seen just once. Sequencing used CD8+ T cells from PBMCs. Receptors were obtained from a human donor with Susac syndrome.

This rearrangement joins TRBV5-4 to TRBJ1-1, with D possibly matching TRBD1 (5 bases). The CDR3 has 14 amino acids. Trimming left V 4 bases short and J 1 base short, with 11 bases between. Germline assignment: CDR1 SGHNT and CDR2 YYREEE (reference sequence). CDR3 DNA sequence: TGTGCCAGCAGCCCACGTGGGGCGAACACTGAAGCTTTCTTT. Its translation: CASSPRGANTEAFF.

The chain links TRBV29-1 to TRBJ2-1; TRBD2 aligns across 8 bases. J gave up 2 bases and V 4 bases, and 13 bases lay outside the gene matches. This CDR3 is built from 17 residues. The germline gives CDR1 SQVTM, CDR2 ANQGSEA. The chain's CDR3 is CSVAGGRRRRTYNEQFF. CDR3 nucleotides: TGCAGCGTTGCTGGCGGGAGGAGGAGGAGGACCTACAATGAGCAGTTCTTC.

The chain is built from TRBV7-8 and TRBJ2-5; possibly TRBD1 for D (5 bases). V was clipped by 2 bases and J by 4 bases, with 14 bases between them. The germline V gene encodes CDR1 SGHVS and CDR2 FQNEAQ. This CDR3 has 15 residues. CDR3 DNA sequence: TGTGCCAGCAGCTTAAGACAGAGGCCTTCAGAGACCCAGTACTTC. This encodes CASSLRQRPSETQYF.

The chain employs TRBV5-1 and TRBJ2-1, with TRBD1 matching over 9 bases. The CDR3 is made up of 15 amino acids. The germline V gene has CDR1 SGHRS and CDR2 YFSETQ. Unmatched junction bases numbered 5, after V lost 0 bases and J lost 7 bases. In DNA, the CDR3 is TGCGCCAGCAGCTTGGCACAGGGGGCAGCTAATGAGCAGTTCTTC. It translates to CASSLAQGAANEQFF.

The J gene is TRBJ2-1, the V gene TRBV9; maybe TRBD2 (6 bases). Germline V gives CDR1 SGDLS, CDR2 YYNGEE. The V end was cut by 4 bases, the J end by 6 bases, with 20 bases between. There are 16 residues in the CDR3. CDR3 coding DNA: TGTGCCAGCAGCATCAGCCGGGAGATCCCCACCAATGAGCAGTTCTTC. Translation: CASSISREIPTNEQFF.

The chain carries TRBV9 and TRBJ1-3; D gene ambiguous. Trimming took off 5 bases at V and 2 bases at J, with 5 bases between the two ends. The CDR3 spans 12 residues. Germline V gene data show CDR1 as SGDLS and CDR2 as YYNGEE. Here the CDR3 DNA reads TGTGCCAGCAGAGCTCCTGGAAACACCATATATTTT. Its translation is CASRAPGNTIYF.

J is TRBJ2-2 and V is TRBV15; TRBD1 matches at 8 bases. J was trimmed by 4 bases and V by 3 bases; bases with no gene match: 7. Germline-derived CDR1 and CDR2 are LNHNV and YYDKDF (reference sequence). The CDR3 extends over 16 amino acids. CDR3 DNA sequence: TGTGCCACCAGCAGTGCCACAGGGGGAGTCACCGGGGAGCTGTTTTTT. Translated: CATSSATGGVTGELFF.

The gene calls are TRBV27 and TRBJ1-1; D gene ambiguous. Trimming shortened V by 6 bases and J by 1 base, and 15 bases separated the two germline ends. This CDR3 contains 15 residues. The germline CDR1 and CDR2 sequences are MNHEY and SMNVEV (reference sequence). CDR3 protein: CASSPPRRTNTEAFF. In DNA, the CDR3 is TGTGCCAGCAGCCCCCCCCGCAGGACGAACACTGAAGCTTTCTTT.

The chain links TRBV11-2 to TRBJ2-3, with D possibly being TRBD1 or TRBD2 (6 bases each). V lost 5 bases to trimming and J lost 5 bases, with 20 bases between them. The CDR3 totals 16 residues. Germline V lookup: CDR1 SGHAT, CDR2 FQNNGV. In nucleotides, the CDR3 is TGTGCCAGCAGCCCACTAACGAGGGGGGCTGGAGATACGCAGTATTTT. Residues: CASSPLTRGAGDTQYF.

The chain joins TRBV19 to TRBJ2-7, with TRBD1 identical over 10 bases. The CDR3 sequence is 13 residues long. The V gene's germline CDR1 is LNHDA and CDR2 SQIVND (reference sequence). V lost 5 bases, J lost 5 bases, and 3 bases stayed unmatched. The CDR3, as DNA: TGTGCCAGTAGTGTAGGGACAGGGGACGAGCAGTACTTC. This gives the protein CASSVGTGDEQYF.

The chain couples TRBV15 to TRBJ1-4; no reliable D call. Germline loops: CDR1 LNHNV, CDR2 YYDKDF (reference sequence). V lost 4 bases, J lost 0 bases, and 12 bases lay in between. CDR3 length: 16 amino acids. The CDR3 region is CATSTRSYATNEKLFF. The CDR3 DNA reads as TGTGCCACCAGCACCAGGAGTTATGCAACTAATGAAAAACTGTTTTTT. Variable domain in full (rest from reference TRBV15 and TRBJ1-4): DAMVIQNPRYQVTQFGKPVTLSCSQTLNHNVMYWYQQKSSQAPKLLFHYYDKDFNNEADTPDNFQSRRPNTSFCFLDIRSPGLGDTAMYLCATSTRSYATNEKLFFGSGTQLSVL.

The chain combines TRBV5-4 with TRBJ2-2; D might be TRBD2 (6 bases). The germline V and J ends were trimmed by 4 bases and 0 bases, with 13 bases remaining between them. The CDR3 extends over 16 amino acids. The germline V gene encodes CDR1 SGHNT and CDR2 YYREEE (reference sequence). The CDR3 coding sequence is TGTGCCAGCAGCCAGACGGGACTGACGAACACCGGGGAGCTGTTTTTT. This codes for CASSQTGLTNTGELFF.

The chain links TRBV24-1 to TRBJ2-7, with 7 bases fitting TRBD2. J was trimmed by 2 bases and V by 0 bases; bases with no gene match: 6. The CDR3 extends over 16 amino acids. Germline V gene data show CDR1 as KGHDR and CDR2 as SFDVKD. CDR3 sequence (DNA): TGTGCCACCAGTGATTTGGGTGCTAGCGGCACCTACGAGCAGTACTTC. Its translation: CATSDLGASGTYEQYF.

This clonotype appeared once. The CDR3 sequence is CASIGGNTEAFF. The CDR3 nucleotides are TGTGCCAGCATCGGGGGGAACACTGAAGCTTTCTTT. This chain links TRBV2 with TRBJ1-1; possibly TRBD1 for D (5 bases). This CDR3 is built from 12 residues. CDR1 is SNHLY, CDR2 FYNNEI, per germline. V lost 7 bases and J lost 1, with 7 bases in between. The whole variable domain, filled in from reference TRBV2 and TRBJ1-1, reads EPEVTQTPSHQVTQMGQEVILRCVPISNHLYFYWYRQILGQKVEFLVSFYNNEISEKSEIFDDQFSVERPDGSNFTLKIRSTKLEDSAMYFCASIGGNTEAFFGQGTRLTVV.